Presented here are 22 T cell receptor beta chains from one specimen sequenced in a study of T cells expressing NK-cell markers. TCRdb re-called the 5' RACE reads, yielding one record per CDR3 amino acid sequence without DNA. This sample's table reports approximately 550,000 distinct CDR3 sequences. The sample consisted of blood T cells: a sorted CD56 or NKG2C T cell subset, CD4+ or CD8+ T cells, or bulk PBMC T cells (not recorded which). These receptors came from a man between 18 and 35 years old in good health.

The chain joins TRBV5-1 to TRBJ2-3; without DNA, the TCRdb call of TRBD2 cannot be checked. The germline CDR1 and CDR2 sequences are SGHRS and YFSETQ. The CDR3 is 18 residues long. The CDR3 loop is CASSLRGSSGSVRDTQYF.

The CDR3 loop reads CASSPLGGDGETQYF. The chain has TRBV14 and TRBJ2-5; TCRdb gives TRBD2 as the D gene, but with no DNA this cannot be confirmed. Germline lookup yields CDR1 SGHDN and CDR2 FVKESK. This CDR3 comprises 15 residues.

The V call is TRBV12-3 or TRBV12-4, the J call TRBJ2-1; the D call from TCRdb, TRBD2, cannot be confirmed without DNA. This CDR3 has 15 amino acids. CDR3 protein: CASSSTSGSIHEQFF.

The chain combines TRBV4-1 with TRBJ2-6. The germline V gene has CDR1 MGHRA and CDR2 YSYEKL. The length of the CDR3 is 19 residues. The CDR3: CASSQLRKDGTFGANVLTF.

The rearrangement joins TRBV29-1 to TRBJ2-7; absent DNA, TCRdb's TRBD2 call cannot be checked. The CDR3 has 12 residues. In germline, CDR1 is SQVTM, CDR2 ANQGSEA. CDR3 in amino acids: CSVEEGGYEQYF.

The chain uses TRBV24-1 and TRBJ2-3. CDR3 length: 18 amino acids. Looked up from germline, CDR1 is KGHDR and CDR2 is SFDVKD. The CDR3 loop reads CATSDLQPGRRRWGTQYF.

This chain joins TRBV6-1 and TRBJ2-1; TCRdb outputs TRBD1, but without DNA this stays unchecked. The CDR3 extends over 13 amino acids. Germline V gene sequence: CDR1 MNHNS, CDR2 SASEGT. This CDR3 reads CASSPHPAGRSFF.

This sequence joins TRBV28 and TRBJ2-3; the D call of TRBD1 rests on TCRdb alone, since no DNA is present to check it. The CDR3 is made up of 15 amino acids. Germline V lookup: CDR1 MDHEN, CDR2 SYDVKM. CDR3 amino acids: CASSFPGAKTDTQYF.

The gene calls are TRBV3-1 and TRBJ2-5. The CDR3 contains 16 residues. Germline lookup yields CDR1 LGHDT and CDR2 YNNKEL (reference sequence). This chain's CDR3 is CASSQLDGSVQETQYF.

V and J are TRBV12-3 or TRBV12-4 and TRBJ2-3; the TCRdb call, TRBD2, lacks DNA for checking. This CDR3 is 15 amino acids long. CDR3: CASRKLAGSTDTQYF.

This chain joins TRBV15 and TRBJ2-1; TCRdb picks TRBD1, but there is no DNA to check that call. Germline V CDR1 and CDR2: LNHNV, YYDKDF (reference sequence). This CDR3 has 13 amino acids. CDR3 residues: CAIGQGAQDEQFF.

The genes are TRBV3-1 and TRBJ1-2; the D gene TCRdb calls, TRBD1, cannot be checked with no DNA. The germline V gene encodes CDR1 LGHDT and CDR2 YNNKEL (reference sequence). The CDR3 loop spans 15 amino acids. The CDR3 is CASSQGGQTNYGYTF.

This chain links TRBV18 with TRBJ2-1; no DNA is available, so the TRBD1 call from TCRdb remains unchecked. Germline CDR1 reads KGHSH; CDR2 reads LQKENI. The CDR3 is made up of 15 amino acids. CDR3 sequence: CASSGVGAPRGEQFF.

V usage is TRBV6-2 or TRBV6-3 and J usage is TRBJ2-1; TCRdb's assignment of TRBD1 cannot be checked, as there is no DNA. The germline V gene has CDR1 MNHEY and CDR2 SVGEGT. The CDR3 covers 14 residues. The chain's CDR3 is CATRGQGVLYEQFF.

The CDR3 is CASSLTPGSFQPQHF. The chain has TRBV12-3 or TRBV12-4 and TRBJ1-5; the TRBD1 assignment by TCRdb is unverifiable without DNA. This CDR3 has 15 residues.

This chain uses TRBV5-1 with TRBJ1-2; the TRBD1 assignment by TCRdb is unverifiable without DNA. The CDR3 length is 14 residues. Germline lookup yields CDR1 SGHRS and CDR2 YFSETQ. The chain's CDR3 is CASSQTTGNYGYTF. The entire variable domain, with the rest obtained from reference TRBV5-1 and TRBJ1-2, is as follows: KAGVTQTPRYLIKTRGQQVTLSCSPISGHRSVSWYQQTPGQGLQFLFEYFSETQRNKGNFPGRFSGRQFSNSRSEMNVSTLELGDSALYLCASSQTTGNYGYTFGSGTRLTVV.

This chain uses TRBV7-2 with TRBJ2-3; there is no DNA to check the TCRdb D call of TRBD1. The CDR3 totals 15 residues. The germline V gene has CDR1 SGHTA and CDR2 FQGNSA. The CDR3 is CASSLLGTDTDTQYF. The variable domain in full, completed from reference TRBV7-2 and TRBJ2-3, reads GAGVSQSPSNKVTEKGKDVELRCDPISGHTALYWYRQSLGQGLEFLIYFQGNSAPDKSGLPSDRFSAERTGGSVSTLTIQRTQQEDSAVYLCASSLLGTDTDTQYFGPGTRLTVL.

The chain employs TRBV18 and TRBJ2-1. The CDR3 length is 13 residues. CDR1 is KGHSH and CDR2 is LQKENI in the germline V gene. The CDR3 is CASSPPLQNEQFF.

V and J are TRBV28 and TRBJ2-1; with no DNA, the TCRdb D assignment of TRBD2 cannot be verified. The CDR3 is 18 residues long. Germline-derived CDR1 and CDR2 are MDHEN and SYDVKM. CDR3: CASSLLGLAGLGGNEQFF.

CDR3 region: CASSLGGAGGTYEQYF. This chain joins TRBV4-3 and TRBJ2-7; TCRdb designates TRBD1, a call that cannot be tested without DNA. Germline CDR1 and CDR2: LGHNA and YSLEER. This CDR3 contains 16 residues.

The V call is TRBV5-1, the J call TRBJ2-3; the TCRdb D gene call, TRBD1, has no DNA to confirm it. The CDR3 is 16 amino acids. The germline V gene has CDR1 SGHRS and CDR2 YFSETQ. The CDR3 reads CASSGGQGGTTDTQYF.

The chain employs TRBV20-1 and TRBJ1-4; TCRdb reports TRBD1, a call that lacks DNA to check it against. The germline CDR1 and CDR2 sequences are DFQATT and SNEGSKA (reference sequence). CDR3 length: 13 residues. CDR3 loop: CRPHQATNEKLFF.